This T cell receptor (beta chain) derives from a study of T cell responses to AZD1222 COVID-19 vaccine. Study-level background: Timing groups of about 4 and about 12 weeks for second doses were pooled. Points from the study as a whole: Regions 160-218 and 743-854 dominated among vaccine-associated CD4 TCRs spanning spike. Mostly white British, mostly female donors; authors suggested clonal diversity may be underestimated. AZD1222 recipients seropositive at baseline numbered only six.

Measured with immunoSEQ multiplex PCR; TCRdb has only the in-frame clones, and not every one. The sample holds about 120,000 clones; approximately 85% are singletons and the top ten take 9.4%. CDR3 size: 12 residues. The V gene lost 3 bases and the J gene lost 10 bases, with 9 bases spanning the gap. With regard to this clone: What it binds is unknown.

Sequenced here: peripheral blood, sampled on day 0 of AZD1222 vaccination. The chain joins TRBV12-3 or TRBV12-4 to TRBJ1-4; D is ambiguous. This clonotype was sampled from an adult in good health. Here the CDR3 DNA reads TGTGCCAGCAGTTTTAGCCGGGGAAAACTGTTTTTT. Translating it yields CASSFSRGKLFF.